This passage covers 5 T cell receptor beta chains from one sample sequenced in a study of T cells after yellow fever vaccination. From the 5' RACE reads, TCRdb called clonotypes with MiXCR, one entry per CDR3 protein. The table shows about 320,000 distinct CDR3 sequences, with about 12% occurring only once. The sample consisted of CD4+ T cells sorted from PBMCs, taken 15 days after the yellow fever booster vaccination. The source is a man between 18 and 29 years old who received the YFV17D yellow fever vaccine.

The rearrangement uses TRBV6-5 and TRBJ2-7; D is possibly TRBD1 (5 bases). V lost 2 bases to trimming and J lost 6 bases, with 11 bases between them. The CDR3 loop spans 13 amino acids. CDR1 is MNHEY, CDR2 SVGAGI, per germline. CDR3 DNA: TGTGCCAGCAGTTACCACGACAGTTCCGAGCAGTACTTC. Its translation is CASSYHDSSEQYF.

This clonotype was seen a few times. This sequence joins TRBV11-1 and TRBJ2-7; D unclear. Germline loops: CDR1 SGHAT, CDR2 FQDESV (reference sequence). The V end was cut by 5 bases, the J end by 2 bases, with 10 bases between. This CDR3 contains 13 residues. The DNA of the CDR3 is TGTGCCAGCAGCCCCTTTATCGCCTACGAGCAGTACTTC. Translated, it gives CASSPFIAYEQYF.

The chain employs TRBV9 and TRBJ2-7; D gene ambiguous. The CDR3 is made up of 14 amino acids. V shed 0 bases and J shed 6 bases, with 13 bases lying between them. Germline-derived CDR1 and CDR2 are SGDLS and YYNGEE. CDR3 region: CASSVDAPFGEQYF. CDR3 coding DNA: TGTGCCAGCAGCGTAGACGCGCCTTTCGGCGAGCAGTACTTC.

This clonotype was seen only a few times. The J gene is TRBJ2-3, the V gene TRBV5-1; no clear D gene. Trimming cost V 0 bases and J 0 bases, with 11 bases left between them. CDR3 size: 16 residues. From germline, CDR1 is SGHRS and CDR2 YFSETQ. CDR3 sequence (DNA): TGCGCCAGCAGCTTGGGCGGCACGTCTAGCACAGATACGCAGTATTTT. Protein sequence: CASSLGGTSSTDTQYF.

V usage is TRBV24-1 and J usage is TRBJ1-1, with 8 bases lining up with TRBD1. Germline lookup yields CDR1 KGHDR and CDR2 SFDVKD. CDR3 length: 15 amino acids. The trim removed 1 base at V and 1 base at J, leaving 1 base unmatched. The CDR3 DNA reads as TGTGCCACCAGTGATTTTGACAGGGGGAACACTGAAGCTTTCTTT. Translated: CATSDFDRGNTEAFF.